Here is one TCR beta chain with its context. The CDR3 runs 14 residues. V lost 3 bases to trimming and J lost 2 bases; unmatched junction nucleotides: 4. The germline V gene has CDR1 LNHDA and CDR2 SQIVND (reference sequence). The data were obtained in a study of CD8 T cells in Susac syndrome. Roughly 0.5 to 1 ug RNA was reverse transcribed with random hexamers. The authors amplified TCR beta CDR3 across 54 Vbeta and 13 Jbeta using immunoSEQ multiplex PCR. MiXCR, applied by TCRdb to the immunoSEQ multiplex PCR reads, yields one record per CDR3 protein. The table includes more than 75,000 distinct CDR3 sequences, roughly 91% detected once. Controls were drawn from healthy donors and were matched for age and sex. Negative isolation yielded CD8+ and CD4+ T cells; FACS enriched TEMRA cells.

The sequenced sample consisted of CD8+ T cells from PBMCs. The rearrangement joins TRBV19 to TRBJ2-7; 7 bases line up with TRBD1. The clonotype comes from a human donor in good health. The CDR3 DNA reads TGTGCCAGTAGTATGGTAGGACAGGCCTACGAGCAGTACTTC. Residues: CASSMVGQAYEQYF.